This is a list of T cell receptor beta chains from one sample in a study of T cell responses to AZD1222 COVID-19 vaccine. Assay: immunoSEQ multiplex PCR; the TCRdb copy retains only in-frame clones and omits some. The data hold about 64,000 clones, with around nine tenths observed a single time. The source material was peripheral blood, sampled 28 days after the second dose of the MenACWY control vaccine. These receptors were taken from an adult who received the MenACWY meningococcal vaccine as a control. Each CDR3 is given without its conserved first and last residue. D genes are given only for firm matches.

>TRBJ1-3|TRBV25-1|NA
ASSSGLSGNTIY
>TRBJ2-5|TRBV6-5|NA
ASSPGSAGKETQY
>TRBJ1-2|TRBV21-1|NA
ASSKDPLSPGQPRANYGYT
>TRBJ1-1|TRBV11-2|TRBD1
ASSSDRGSAEAF
>TRBJ2-7|TRBV30|NA
AWSPVGRGAYEQY
>TRBJ1-5|TRBV7-2|NA
ASSLDNQPQH
>TRBJ2-1|TRBV12-5|NA
ASVPVGIYDNEQF
>TRBJ2-3|TRBV27|NA
ASSLTVADTQY
>TRBJ2-7|TRBV30|NA
AWSRKGAPAYEQY
>TRBJ2-5|TRBV5-1|TRBD2
ASSLVAGEETQY
>TRBJ1-2|TRBV5-1|NA
ASSLQPARANYGYT
>TRBJ2-3|TRBV29-1|TRBD2
SVGGAGTQY
>TRBJ1-2|TRBV6-4|TRBD1
ASKGAGYGYT
>TRBJ1-1|TRBV9|NA
ASSPRALRASTEAF
>TRBJ1-4|TRBV28|NA
ASSGGGRGKNEKLF
>TRBJ1-3|TRBV6-5|NA
ASSYSPEPGNTIY
>TRBJ2-7|TRBV2|NA
ASSGQVNYEQY
>TRBJ2-7|TRBV6-1|NA
ASSEFYGTDLSYEQY
>TRBJ2-5|TRBV27|TRBD1
ARRDRESTVKETQY
>TRBJ2-5|TRBV30|TRBD2
AGELAYQETQY
>TRBJ2-7|TRBV4-1|TRBD1
ASSPVQGSYEQY
>TRBJ2-5|TRBV9|TRBD2
ASSVAGGVQETQY
>TRBJ1-3|TRBV6-4|NA
AERPSSGNTIY
>TRBJ1-5|TRBV25-1|NA
ASTNRRDRSNQPQH
>TRBJ1-1|TRBV5-1|NA
ASSLQGRTEAF
>TRBJ2-7|TRBV9|TRBD2
ASSEGTSGSYEQY
>TRBJ2-2|TRBV5-4|NA
ASSLLAETVNTGELF
>TRBJ1-2|TRBV28|NA
ASSQGVYGYT
>TRBJ2-3|TRBV15|NA
ATSLARTDTQY
>TRBJ1-4|TRBV7-9|NA
ASSTASRVEKLF
>TRBJ2-2|TRBV27|TRBD1
ASSSGTDYTGELF
>TRBJ2-1|TRBV7-8|TRBD1
ASSPDRVPGHEQF
>TRBJ1-6|TRBV7-8|NA
ASSLGNRVSPLH
>TRBJ2-7|TRBV28|NA
ASEPRGKVEQY
>TRBJ2-1|TRBV18|TRBD2
ASSPLGGRADNEQF
>TRBJ1-5|TRBV20-1|NA
SASKGSDTDNQPQH
>TRBJ1-2|TRBV28|NA
ASSTNTGDYGYT
>TRBJ1-6|TRBV19|NA
ASSSVGGVNSPLH
>TRBJ1-5|TRBV29-1|NA
AYLRGNQPQH
>TRBJ1-2|TRBV3-1/TRBV3-2|NA
ASSQKNMGGGYT
>TRBJ2-5|TRBV7-9|NA
ASSLVGGWETQY
>TRBJ2-1|TRBV5-1|TRBD2
ASSPGTSGDNEQF
>TRBJ1-6|TRBV10-3|TRBD1
ATQGEQWSPLH
>TRBJ2-3|TRBV19|NA
ASSINPGSFTDTQY
>TRBJ2-7|TRBV9|NA
ASSVDPEYEQY
>TRBJ1-5|TRBV2|NA
ASSQGPNQPQH
>TRBJ2-2|TRBV5-1|NA
ASSLDGGWGTGELF
>TRBJ2-3|TRBV7-9|NA
ASSLDGTDTQY
>TRBJ2-7|TRBV7-9|TRBD1
ASSLGQGIEQY
>TRBJ2-1|TRBV3-1/TRBV3-2|NA
ASNPAGSYNEQF
>TRBJ2-3|TRBV5-1|NA
ASSRGPGSTDTQY